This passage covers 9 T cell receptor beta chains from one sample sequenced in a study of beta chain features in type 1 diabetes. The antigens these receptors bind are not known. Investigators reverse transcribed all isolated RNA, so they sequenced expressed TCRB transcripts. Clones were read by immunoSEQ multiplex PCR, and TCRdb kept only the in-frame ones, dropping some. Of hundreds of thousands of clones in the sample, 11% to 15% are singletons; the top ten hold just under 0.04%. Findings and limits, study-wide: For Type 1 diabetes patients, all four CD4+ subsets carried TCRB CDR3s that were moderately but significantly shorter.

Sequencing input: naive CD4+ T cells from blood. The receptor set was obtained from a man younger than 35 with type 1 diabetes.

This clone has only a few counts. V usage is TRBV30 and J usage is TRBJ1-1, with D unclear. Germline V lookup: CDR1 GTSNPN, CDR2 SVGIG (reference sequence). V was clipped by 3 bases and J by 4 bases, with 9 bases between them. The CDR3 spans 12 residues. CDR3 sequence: CAWRRAGTEAFF. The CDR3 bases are TGTGCCTGGAGGCGGGCGGGCACTGAAGCTTTCTTT.

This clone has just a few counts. CDR3 nucleotide sequence: TGTGCTAGTGGTTTGGTCAGGGTTAGCGGGAATGTAGATGAGCAGTTCTTC. Encoded protein: CASGLVRVSGNVDEQFF. The chain is built from TRBV12-5 and TRBJ2-1; 8 nucleotides line up with TRBD2. The CDR3 sequence is 17 residues long. Germline CDR1 reads LGHNT; CDR2 reads FRNRAP. With 0 bases clipped from V and 8 bases from J, the junction kept 12 bases outside the gene matches.

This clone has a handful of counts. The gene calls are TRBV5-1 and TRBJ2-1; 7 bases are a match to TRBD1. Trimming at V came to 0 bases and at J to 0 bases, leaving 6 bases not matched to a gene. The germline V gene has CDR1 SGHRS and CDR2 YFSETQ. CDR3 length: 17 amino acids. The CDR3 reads CASSLGPGQSSYNEQFF. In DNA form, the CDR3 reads TGCGCCAGCAGCTTGGGACCGGGACAGAGCTCCTACAATGAGCAGTTCTTC.

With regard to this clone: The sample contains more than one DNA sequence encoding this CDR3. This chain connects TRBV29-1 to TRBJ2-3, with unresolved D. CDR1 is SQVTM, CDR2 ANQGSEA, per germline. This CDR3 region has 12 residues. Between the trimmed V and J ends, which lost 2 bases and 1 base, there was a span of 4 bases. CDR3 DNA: TGCAGCGTTGAACAGGGCACAGATACGCAGTATTTT. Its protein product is CSVEQGTDTQYF.

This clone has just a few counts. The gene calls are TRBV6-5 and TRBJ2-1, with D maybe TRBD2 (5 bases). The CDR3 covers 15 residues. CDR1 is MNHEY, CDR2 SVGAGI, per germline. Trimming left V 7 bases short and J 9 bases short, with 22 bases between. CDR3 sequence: CASTPPGGGEGEQFF. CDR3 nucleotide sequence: TGTGCCAGCACCCCCCCGGGCGGTGGAGAGGGTGAGCAGTTCTTC.

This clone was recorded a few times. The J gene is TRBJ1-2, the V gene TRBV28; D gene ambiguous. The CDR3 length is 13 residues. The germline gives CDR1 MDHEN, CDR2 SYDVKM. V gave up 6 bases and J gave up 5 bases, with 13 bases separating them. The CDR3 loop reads CASRHDSKYGYTF. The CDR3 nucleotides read TGTGCCAGCAGACACGACTCAAAGTATGGCTACACCTTC.

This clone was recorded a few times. CDR3 protein: CASSLGAGNYGETQYF. As DNA, the CDR3 is TGCGCCAGCAGCTTGGGGGCCGGGAACTATGGGGAGACCCAGTACTTC. The chain employs TRBV5-1 and TRBJ2-5, with D maybe TRBD2 (5 bases). There are 16 residues in the CDR3. From germline, CDR1 is SGHRS and CDR2 YFSETQ. Deletions cut 0 bases from V and 5 bases from J, with 17 bases between. The whole variable domain, remainder taken from reference TRBV5-1 and TRBJ2-5, is KAGVTQTPRYLIKTRGQQVTLSCSPISGHRSVSWYQQTPGQGLQFLFEYFSETQRNKGNFPGRFSGRQFSNSRSEMNVSTLELGDSALYLCASSLGAGNYGETQYFGPGTRLLVL.

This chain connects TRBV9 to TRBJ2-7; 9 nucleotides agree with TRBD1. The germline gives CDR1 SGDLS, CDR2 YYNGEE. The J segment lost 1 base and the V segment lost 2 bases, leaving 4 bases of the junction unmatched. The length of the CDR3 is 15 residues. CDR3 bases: TGTGCCAGCAGCGTCGGACAGGGGAAATCCTACGAGCAGTACTTC. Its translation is CASSVGQGKSYEQYF.

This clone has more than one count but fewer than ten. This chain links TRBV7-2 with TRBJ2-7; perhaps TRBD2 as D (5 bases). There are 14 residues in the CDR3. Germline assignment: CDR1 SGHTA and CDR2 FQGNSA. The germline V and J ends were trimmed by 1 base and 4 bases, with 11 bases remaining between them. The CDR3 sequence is CASSLEPGTYEQYF. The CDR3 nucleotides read TGTGCCAGCAGCTTAGAACCGGGAACTTACGAGCAGTACTTC.